Listed here are 7 T cell receptor beta chains from one sample, sequenced in a study of T cell responses to AZD1222 COVID-19 vaccine. Clones were sequenced by immunoSEQ multiplex PCR, and TCRdb holds only the in-frame ones, with some missing. The sample lists approximately 110,000 clones; 65% to 85% were seen once. The starting material was peripheral blood, obtained on day 0 of AZD1222 vaccination. Every receptor here comes from an adult in good health.

This chain joins TRBV19 and TRBJ2-1, with 9 bases that match TRBD2. Germline V gene lookup returns CDR1 LNHDA and CDR2 SQIVND (reference sequence). The CDR3 spans 17 residues. Trimming took 5 bases from V and 7 from J; bases not matched to a gene: 15. The CDR3: CASSPWGSGSGKNEQFF. The DNA for the CDR3 is TGTGCCAGTAGTCCCTGGGGTAGCGGGAGTGGGAAGAATGAGCAGTTCTTC.

The J gene is TRBJ1-5, the V gene TRBV20-1; the D is unclear. Trimming shortened V by 3 bases and J by 1 base, and 13 bases separated the two germline ends. Germline CDR1 DFQATT, CDR2 SNEGSKA (reference sequence). The CDR3 is made up of 15 amino acids. The CDR3 reads CSASMDHASNQPQHF. In nucleotides, the CDR3 is TGCAGTGCTAGTATGGACCATGCGAGCAATCAGCCCCAGCATTTT.

The V gene is TRBV9, the J gene TRBJ1-5; D gene uncertain. CDR1 and CDR2 (germline): SGDLS, YYNGEE. The length of the CDR3 is 13 residues. The V gene lost 2 bases and the J gene lost 5 bases, with 8 bases spanning the gap. The CDR3 loop is CASSVRPDQPQHF. The CDR3 bases are TGTGCCAGCAGCGTGCGGCCCGATCAGCCCCAGCATTTT.

The rearrangement joins TRBV7-9 to TRBJ1-5, with D tentatively TRBD1 (5 bases). CDR1 SEHNR and CDR2 FQNEAQ come from the germline V gene (reference sequence). V dropped 5 bases and J dropped 7 bases, with 12 bases sitting between them. The CDR3 has 13 residues. CDR3 DNA: TGTGCCAGCAGCGCGACAGTCTGGCAGCCCCAGCATTTT. It translates to CASSATVWQPQHF. The variable domain in full, with the rest retrieved from reference TRBV7-9 and TRBJ1-5, is DTGVSQNPRHKITKRGQNVTFRCDPISEHNRLYWYRQTLGQGPEFLTYFQNEAQLEKSRLLSDRFSAERPKGSFSTLEIQRTEQGDSAMYLCASSATVWQPQHFGDGTRLSIL.

The J gene is TRBJ1-3, the V gene TRBV10-1, with D possibly matching TRBD1 (5 bases). This CDR3 region has 16 residues. Germline CDR1 reads WNHNN; CDR2 reads SYGVQD (reference sequence). Trimming pared 7 bases from V and 5 bases from J, leaving 21 bases between. CDR3 region: CASIPPRRGPRNTIYF. DNA of the CDR3: TGCGCCAGCATTCCGCCCCGACGGGGCCCGAGAAACACCATATATTTT.

This rearrangement joins TRBV2 to TRBJ2-2, with TRBD2 as a possible D gene (6 bases). V lost 2 bases, J lost 6 bases, and 10 bases lay in between. From germline, CDR1 is SNHLY and CDR2 FYNNEI. The CDR3 length is 14 residues. Here the CDR3 DNA reads TGTGCCAGCAGTGAAACATCGGGGGCCGGGGAGCTGTTTTTT. Protein: CASSETSGAGELFF.

On this clone itself: Within the sample, other DNA sequences also encode this same CDR3. The genes are TRBV28 and TRBJ2-7; no clear D. In germline, CDR1 is MDHEN, CDR2 SYDVKM. V lost 2 bases and J lost 4, with 6 bases in between. CDR3 length: 12 amino acids. The CDR3 loop reads CASSLGGYEQYF. DNA for the CDR3: TGTGCCAGCAGTTTAGGCGGATACGAGCAGTACTTC.